This TCR beta chain was sequenced in a study of response to subunit inactivated influenza vaccine. A single record per CDR3 protein comes from TCRdb applying MiXCR to the RT-PCR reads. Among some 600,000 distinct CDR3 sequences listed, 14% were seen once. V lost 10 bases and J lost 6, with 18 bases in between. Germline V gene sequence: CDR1 ENHRY, CDR2 SYGVKD. This CDR3 is 14 amino acids long. The material sequenced was PBMCs from blood, taken about 14 days before vaccination. V and J are TRBV10-3 and TRBJ2-2; the D gene is possibly TRBD2 (6 bases). The clonotype was recovered from a man aged 50 to 59 who received an inactivated influenza vaccine. The CDR3 loop is CATALQTSPGELFF. CDR3 in DNA: TGTGCCACAGCCCTCCAGACTAGTCCCGGGGAGCTGTTTTTT.